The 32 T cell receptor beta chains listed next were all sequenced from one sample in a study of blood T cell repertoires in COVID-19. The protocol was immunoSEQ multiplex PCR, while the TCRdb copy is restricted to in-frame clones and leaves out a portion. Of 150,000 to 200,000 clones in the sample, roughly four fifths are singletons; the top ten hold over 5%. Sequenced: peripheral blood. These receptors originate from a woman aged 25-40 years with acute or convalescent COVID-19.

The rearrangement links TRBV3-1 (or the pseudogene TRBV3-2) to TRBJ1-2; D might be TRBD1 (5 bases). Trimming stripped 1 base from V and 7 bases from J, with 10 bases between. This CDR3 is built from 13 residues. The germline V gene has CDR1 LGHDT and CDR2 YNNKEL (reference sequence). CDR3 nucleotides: TGTGCCAGCAGCCAAGTCCGGGACTTTGGCTACACCTTC. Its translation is CASSQVRDFGYTF.

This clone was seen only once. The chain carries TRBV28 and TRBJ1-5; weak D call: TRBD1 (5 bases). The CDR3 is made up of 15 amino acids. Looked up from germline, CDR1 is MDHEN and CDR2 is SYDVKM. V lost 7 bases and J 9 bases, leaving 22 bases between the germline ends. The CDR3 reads CASKENGGNGRPQHF. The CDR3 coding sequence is TGTGCCAGCAAAGAAAACGGGGGGAACGGGAGGCCCCAGCATTTT.

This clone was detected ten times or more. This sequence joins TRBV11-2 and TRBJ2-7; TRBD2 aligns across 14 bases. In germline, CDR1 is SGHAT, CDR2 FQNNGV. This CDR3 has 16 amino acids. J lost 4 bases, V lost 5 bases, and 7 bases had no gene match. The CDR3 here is CASSTGTSGSWYEQYF. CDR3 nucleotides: TGTGCCAGCAGCACGGGGACTAGCGGGAGTTGGTACGAGCAGTACTTC.

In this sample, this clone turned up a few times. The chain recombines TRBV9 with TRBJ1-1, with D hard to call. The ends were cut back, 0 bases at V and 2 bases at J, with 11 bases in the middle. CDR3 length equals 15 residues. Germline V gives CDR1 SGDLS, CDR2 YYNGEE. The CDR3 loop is CASSVGFSGNTEAFF. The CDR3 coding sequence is TGTGCCAGCAGCGTAGGGTTTTCCGGTAACACTGAAGCTTTCTTT.

The CDR3 loop is CASSHFGRVGNYGYTF. The DNA of the CDR3 is TGTGCCAGCAGCCACTTCGGCCGGGTCGGGAACTATGGCTACACCTTC. This chain uses TRBV3-1 (or the pseudogene TRBV3-2) with TRBJ1-2; D not resolved. CDR1 is LGHDT and CDR2 is YNNKEL in the germline V gene (reference sequence). V lost 3 bases and J 2 bases, leaving 16 bases between the germline ends. The CDR3 extends over 16 amino acids.

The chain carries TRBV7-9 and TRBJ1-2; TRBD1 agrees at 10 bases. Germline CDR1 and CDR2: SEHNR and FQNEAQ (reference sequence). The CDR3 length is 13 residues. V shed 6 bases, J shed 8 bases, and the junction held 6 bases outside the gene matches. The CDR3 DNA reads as TGTGCCAGCAGGAGACAGGGGGCGGACGGCTACACCTTC. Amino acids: CASRRQGADGYTF.

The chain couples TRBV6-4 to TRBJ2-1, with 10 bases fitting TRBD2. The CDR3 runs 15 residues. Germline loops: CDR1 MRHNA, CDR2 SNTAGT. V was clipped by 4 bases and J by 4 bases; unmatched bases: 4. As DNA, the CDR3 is TGTGCCAGCAGTGCCTCTAGCGGGGGATACAATGAGCAGTTCTTC. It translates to CASSASSGGYNEQFF.

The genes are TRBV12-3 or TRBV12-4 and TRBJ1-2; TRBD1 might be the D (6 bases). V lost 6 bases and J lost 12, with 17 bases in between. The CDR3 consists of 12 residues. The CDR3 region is CASSPGQHGDTF. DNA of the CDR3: TGTGCCAGCAGCCCTGGACAGCACGGGGACACCTTC.

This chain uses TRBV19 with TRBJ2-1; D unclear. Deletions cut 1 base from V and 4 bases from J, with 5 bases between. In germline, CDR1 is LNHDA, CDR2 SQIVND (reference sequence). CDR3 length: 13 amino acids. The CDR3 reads CASSIARYNEQFF. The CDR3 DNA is TGTGCCAGTAGTATAGCCAGATACAATGAGCAGTTCTTC. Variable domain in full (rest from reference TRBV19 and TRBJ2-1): DGGITQSPKYLFRKEGQNVTLSCEQNLNHDAMYWYRQDPGQGLRLIYYSQIVNDFQKGDIAEGYSVSREKKESFPLTVTSAQKNPTAFYLCASSIARYNEQFFGPGTRLTVL.

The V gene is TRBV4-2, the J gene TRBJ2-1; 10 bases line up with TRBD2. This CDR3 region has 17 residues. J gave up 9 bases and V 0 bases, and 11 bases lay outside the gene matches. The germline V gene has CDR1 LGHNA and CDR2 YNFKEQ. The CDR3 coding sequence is TGTGCCAGCAGCCAAGAAGGAAGCGGGGGGGCAATCGGTGAGCAGTTCTTC. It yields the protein CASSQEGSGGAIGEQFF.

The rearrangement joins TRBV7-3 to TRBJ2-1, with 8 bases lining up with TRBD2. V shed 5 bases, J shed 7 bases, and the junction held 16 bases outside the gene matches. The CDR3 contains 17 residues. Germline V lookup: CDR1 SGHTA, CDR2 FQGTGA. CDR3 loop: CASSPQGPSGLGNEQFF. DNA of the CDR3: TGTGCCAGCAGCCCCCAAGGGCCTAGCGGGCTAGGGAATGAGCAGTTCTTC. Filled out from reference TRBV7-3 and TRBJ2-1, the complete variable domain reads GAGVSQTPSNKVTEKGKYVELRCDPISGHTALYWYRQSLGQGPEFLIYFQGTGAADDSGLPNDRFFAVRPEGSVSTLKIQRTERGDSAVYLCASSPQGPSGLGNEQFFGPGTRLTVL.

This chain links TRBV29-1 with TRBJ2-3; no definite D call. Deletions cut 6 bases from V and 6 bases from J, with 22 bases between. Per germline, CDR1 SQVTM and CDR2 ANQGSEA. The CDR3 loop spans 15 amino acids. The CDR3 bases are TGCAGCGTGGCCAGACTCCGTCCTGTCACGGATACGCAGTATTTT. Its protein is CSVARLRPVTDTQYF.

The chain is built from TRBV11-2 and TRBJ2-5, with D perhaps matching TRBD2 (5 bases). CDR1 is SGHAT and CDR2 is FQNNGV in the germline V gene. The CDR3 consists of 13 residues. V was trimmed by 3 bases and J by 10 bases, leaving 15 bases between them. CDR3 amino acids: CASSLEPLEGQYF. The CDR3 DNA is TGTGCCAGCAGCTTGGAACCCCTAGAGGGCCAGTACTTC. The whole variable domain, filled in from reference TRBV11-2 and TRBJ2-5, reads EAGVAQSPRYKIIEKRQSVAFWCNPISGHATLYWYQQILGQGPKLLIQFQNNGVVDDSQLPKDRFSAERLKGVDSTLKIQPAKLEDSAVYLCASSLEPLEGQYFGPGTRLLVL.

CDR3 region: CSVRTVEAFF. CDR3 nucleotide sequence: TGCAGCGTTCGGACTGTTGAAGCTTTCTTT. J is TRBJ1-1 and V is TRBV29-1; D unresolved. The V end lost 5 bases, the J end lost 7 bases, and 8 bases lay between the germline ends. The CDR3 consists of 10 residues. The V gene's germline CDR1 is SQVTM and CDR2 ANQGSEA.

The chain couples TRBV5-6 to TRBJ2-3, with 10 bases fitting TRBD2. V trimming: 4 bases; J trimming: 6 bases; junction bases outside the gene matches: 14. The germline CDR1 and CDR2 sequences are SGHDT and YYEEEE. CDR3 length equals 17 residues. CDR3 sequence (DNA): TGTGCCAGCAGCACTGGGGGTAGCGGGGGGACCGTGGATACGCAGTATTTT. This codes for CASSTGGSGGTVDTQYF.

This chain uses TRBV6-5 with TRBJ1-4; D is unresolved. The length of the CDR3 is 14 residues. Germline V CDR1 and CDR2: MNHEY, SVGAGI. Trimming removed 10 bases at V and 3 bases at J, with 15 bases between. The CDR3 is CATSNTRSNEKLFF. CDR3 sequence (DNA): TGTGCCACCTCGAACACCAGGTCTAATGAAAAACTGTTTTTT.

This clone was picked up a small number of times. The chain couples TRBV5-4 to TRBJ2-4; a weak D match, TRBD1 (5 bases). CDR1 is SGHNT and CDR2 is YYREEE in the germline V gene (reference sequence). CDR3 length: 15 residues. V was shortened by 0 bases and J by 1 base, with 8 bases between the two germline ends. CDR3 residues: CASSLEAGAKNIQYF. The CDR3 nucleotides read TGTGCCAGCAGCTTGGAAGCAGGGGCCAAAAACATTCAGTACTTC. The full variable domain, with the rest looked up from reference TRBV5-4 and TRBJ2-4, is ETGVTQSPTHLIKTRGQQVTLRCSSQSGHNTVSWYQQALGQGPQFIFQYYREEENGRGNFPPRFSGLQFPNYSSELNVNALELDDSALYLCASSLEAGAKNIQYFGAGTRLSVL.

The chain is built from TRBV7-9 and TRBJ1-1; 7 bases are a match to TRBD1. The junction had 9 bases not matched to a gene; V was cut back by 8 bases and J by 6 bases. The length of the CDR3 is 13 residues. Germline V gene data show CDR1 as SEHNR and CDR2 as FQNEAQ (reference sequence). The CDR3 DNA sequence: TGTGCCAGCTGGTCGGGACAGCTTTCTGAAGCTTTCTTT. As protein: CASWSGQLSEAFF. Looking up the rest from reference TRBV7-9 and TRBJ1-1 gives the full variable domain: DTGVSQNPRHKITKRGQNVTFRCDPISEHNRLYWYRQTLGQGPEFLTYFQNEAQLEKSRLLSDRFSAERPKGSFSTLEIQRTEQGDSAMYLCASWSGQLSEAFFGQGTRLTVV.

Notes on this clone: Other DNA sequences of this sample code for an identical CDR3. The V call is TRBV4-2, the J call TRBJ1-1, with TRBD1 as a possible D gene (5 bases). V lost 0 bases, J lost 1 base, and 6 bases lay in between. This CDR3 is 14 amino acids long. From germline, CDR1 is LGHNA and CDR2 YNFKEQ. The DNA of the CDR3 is TGTGCCAGCAGCCAAGAGGGGGGGAACACTGAAGCTTTCTTT. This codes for CASSQEGGNTEAFF.

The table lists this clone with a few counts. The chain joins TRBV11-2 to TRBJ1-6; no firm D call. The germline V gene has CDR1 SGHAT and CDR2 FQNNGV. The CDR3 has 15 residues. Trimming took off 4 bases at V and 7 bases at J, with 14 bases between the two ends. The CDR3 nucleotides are TGTGCCAGCAGCTCTCGGTTGGCGGAGAATTCACCCCTCCACTTT. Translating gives CASSSRLAENSPLHF.

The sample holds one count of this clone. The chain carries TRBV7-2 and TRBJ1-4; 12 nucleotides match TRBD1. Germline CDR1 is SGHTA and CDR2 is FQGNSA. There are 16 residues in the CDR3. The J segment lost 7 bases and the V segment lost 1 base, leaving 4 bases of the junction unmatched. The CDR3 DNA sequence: TGTGCCAGCAGCTTAGGCGGGACAGGGGGCAGTGAAAAACTGTTTTTT. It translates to CASSLGGTGGSEKLFF.

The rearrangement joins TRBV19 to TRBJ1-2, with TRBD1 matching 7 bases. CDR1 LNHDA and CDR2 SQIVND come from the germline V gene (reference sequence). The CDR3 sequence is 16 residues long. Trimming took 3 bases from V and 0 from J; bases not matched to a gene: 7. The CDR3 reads CASSMEQGRTNYGYTF. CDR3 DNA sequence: TGTGCCAGTAGTATGGAACAGGGGAGGACTAACTATGGCTACACCTTC.

The CDR3 bases are TGTGCCAGCAGCCAAGAACACAGGACCTCCTATGGCTACACCTTC. It codes for CASSQEHRTSYGYTF. The genes are TRBV14 and TRBJ1-2; weak D call: TRBD1 (5 bases). With 0 bases removed from V and 4 bases from J, the gap between germline ends came to 12 bases. Germline V gene lookup returns CDR1 SGHDN and CDR2 FVKESK. The CDR3 runs 15 residues.

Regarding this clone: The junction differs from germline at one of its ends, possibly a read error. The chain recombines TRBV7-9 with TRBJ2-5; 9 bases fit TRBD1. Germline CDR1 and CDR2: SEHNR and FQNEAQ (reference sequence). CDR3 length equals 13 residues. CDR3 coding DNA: TGTGCCAGCAGCTCCAACCTCACAGGGGGCGCCCACTTC. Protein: CASSSNLTGGAHF. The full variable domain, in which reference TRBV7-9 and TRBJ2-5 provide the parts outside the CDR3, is DTGVSQNPRHKITKRGQNVTFRCDPISEHNRLYWYRQTLGQGPEFLTYFQNEAQLEKSRLLSDRFSAERPKGSFSTLEIQRTEQGDSAMYLCASSSNLTGGAHFGPGTRLLVL.

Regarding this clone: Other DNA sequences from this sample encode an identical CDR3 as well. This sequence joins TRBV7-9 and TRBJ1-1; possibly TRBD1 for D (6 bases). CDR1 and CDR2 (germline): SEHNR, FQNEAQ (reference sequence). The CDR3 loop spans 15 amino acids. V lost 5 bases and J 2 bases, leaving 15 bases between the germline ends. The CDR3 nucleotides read TGTGCCAGCAGCCTTCTTGCGGGGGCCAACACTGAAGCTTTCTTT. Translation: CASSLLAGANTEAFF. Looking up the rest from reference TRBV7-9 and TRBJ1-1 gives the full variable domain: DTGVSQNPRHKITKRGQNVTFRCDPISEHNRLYWYRQTLGQGPEFLTYFQNEAQLEKSRLLSDRFSAERPKGSFSTLEIQRTEQGDSAMYLCASSLLAGANTEAFFGQGTRLTVV.

In DNA, the CDR3 is TGTGCCAGCAGTTTCACAAGCTCCTATAATTCACCCCTCCACTTT. It yields the protein CASSFTSSYNSPLHF. This rearrangement joins TRBV27 to TRBJ1-6; the D is unclear. This CDR3 has 15 amino acids. V was pared by 3 bases and J by 0 bases, with 6 bases between. Per germline, CDR1 MNHEY and CDR2 SMNVEV (reference sequence).

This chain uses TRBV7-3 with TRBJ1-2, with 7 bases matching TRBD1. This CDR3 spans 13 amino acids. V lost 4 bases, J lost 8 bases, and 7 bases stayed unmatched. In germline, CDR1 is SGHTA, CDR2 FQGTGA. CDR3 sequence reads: CASSSYRGGGYTF. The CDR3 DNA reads TGTGCCAGCAGCTCCTACAGGGGAGGCGGCTACACCTTC.

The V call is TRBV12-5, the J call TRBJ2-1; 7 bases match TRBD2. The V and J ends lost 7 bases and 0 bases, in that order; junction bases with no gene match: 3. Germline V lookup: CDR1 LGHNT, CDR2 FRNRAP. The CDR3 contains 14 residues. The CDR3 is CASAAGSSYNEQFF. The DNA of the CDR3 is TGTGCTAGTGCAGCGGGGAGCTCCTACAATGAGCAGTTCTTC.

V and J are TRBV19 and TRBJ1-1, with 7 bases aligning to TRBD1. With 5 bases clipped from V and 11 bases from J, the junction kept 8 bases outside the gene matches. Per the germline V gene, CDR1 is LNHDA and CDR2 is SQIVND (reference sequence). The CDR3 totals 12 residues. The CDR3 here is CASSPRDSGAFF. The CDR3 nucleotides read TGTGCCAGTAGTCCCCGGGACAGTGGTGCTTTCTTT.

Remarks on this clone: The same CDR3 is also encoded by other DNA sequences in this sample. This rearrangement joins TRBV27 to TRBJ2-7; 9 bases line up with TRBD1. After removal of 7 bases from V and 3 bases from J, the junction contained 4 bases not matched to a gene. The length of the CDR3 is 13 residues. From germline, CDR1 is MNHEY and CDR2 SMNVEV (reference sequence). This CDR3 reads CASKTTGGYEQYF. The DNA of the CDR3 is TGTGCCAGCAAGACGACAGGGGGCTACGAGCAGTACTTC.

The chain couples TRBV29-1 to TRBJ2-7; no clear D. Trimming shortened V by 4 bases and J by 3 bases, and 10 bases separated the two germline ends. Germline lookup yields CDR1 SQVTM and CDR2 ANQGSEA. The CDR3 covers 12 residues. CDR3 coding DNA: TGCAGCGTTGCAACCAGAAGCTACGAGCAGTACTTC. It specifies CSVATRSYEQYF.

This chain's CDR3 is CASSLTSGRTDTQYF. In DNA, the CDR3 is TGTGCCAGCAGCTTAACTAGCGGACGGACAGATACGCAGTATTTT. The chain has TRBV11-3 and TRBJ2-3, with TRBD2 matching 8 bases. V gave up 2 bases and J gave up 3 bases; unmatched junction bases: 4. From germline, CDR1 is SGHNT and CDR2 YENEEA. The CDR3 runs to 15 residues.